This T cell receptor beta chain emerged from a study of blood T cells in healthy people across ages. Each sample had at least 6.5 million PBMCs isolated. The V segment lost 4 bases and the J segment 7 bases; nucleotides outside the gene matches: 10. The CDR3 contains 14 residues. Germline V gene sequence: CDR1 LGHDT, CDR2 YNNKEL (reference sequence). This clonotype was seen a handful of times. The use of a sample-barcoded 5' primer and a J-beta primer mix characterized a second PCR of about 7 to 12 cycles. Individual samples furnished no less than 2.5 million CDR3-containing paired-end reads apiece. TCRdb ran MiXCR on the 5' RACE reads and lists one entry per CDR3 protein. The table lists roughly 730,000 distinct CDR3 sequences, roughly three fifths of them singletons.

The sequence came from a man aged 40-49 years in good health. The V gene is TRBV3-1, the J gene TRBJ2-7; 7 nucleotides match TRBD1. The source material was blood. The CDR3 DNA reads as TGTGCCAGCAGCCTTACCGACAGGGTTGGGGAGCAGTACTTC. This encodes CASSLTDRVGEQYF.